The TCR beta chain described here comes from a study of T cell changes during pregnancy in multiple sclerosis. With 3 bases clipped from V and 6 bases from J, the junction kept 5 bases outside the gene matches. Germline loops: CDR1 SGHRS, CDR2 YFSETQ. The length of the CDR3 is 15 residues. Sequencing was performed with immunoSEQ multiplex PCR; in TCRdb, only in-frame clones are kept and a portion is missing. The table has 50,000 to 60,000 clones, around 93% seen once; the top ten hold roughly 3.6%. Sequencing was performed on peripheral blood, taken after pregnancy. The receptor's source is a female donor in good health, enrolled as a control in a pregnancy study. The rearrangement links TRBV5-1 to TRBJ2-1, with TRBD2 matching 11 bases. This chain's CDR3 is CASSSGLAGFNEQFF. In DNA form, the CDR3 reads TGCGCCAGCAGCTCCGGACTAGCGGGCTTCAATGAGCAGTTCTTC.